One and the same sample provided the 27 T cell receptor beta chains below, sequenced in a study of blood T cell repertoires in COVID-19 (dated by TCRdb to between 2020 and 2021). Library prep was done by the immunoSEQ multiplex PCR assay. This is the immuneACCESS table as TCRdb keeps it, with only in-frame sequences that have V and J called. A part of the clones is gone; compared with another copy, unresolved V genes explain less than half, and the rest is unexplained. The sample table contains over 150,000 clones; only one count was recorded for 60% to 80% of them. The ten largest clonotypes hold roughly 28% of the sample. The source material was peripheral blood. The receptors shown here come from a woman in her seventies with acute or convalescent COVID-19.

The CDR3 loop is CASSEQLTRREDEQFF. The CDR3 nucleotides are TGTGCCAGCAGCGAACAATTGACTAGACGCGAGGATGAGCAGTTCTTC. The chain combines TRBV7-9 with TRBJ2-1, with TRBD2 as a possible D gene (6 bases). The V and J ends lost 5 bases and 8 bases respectively, with 22 bases between them. The CDR3 runs to 16 residues. The germline CDR1 and CDR2 sequences are SEHNR and FQNEAQ (reference sequence).

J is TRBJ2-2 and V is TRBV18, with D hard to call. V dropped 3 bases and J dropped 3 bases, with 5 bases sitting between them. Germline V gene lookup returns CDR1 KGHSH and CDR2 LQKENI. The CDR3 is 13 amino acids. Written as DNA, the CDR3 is TGTGCCAGCTCACCGTCTGACACCGGGGAGCTGTTTTTT. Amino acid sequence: CASSPSDTGELFF.

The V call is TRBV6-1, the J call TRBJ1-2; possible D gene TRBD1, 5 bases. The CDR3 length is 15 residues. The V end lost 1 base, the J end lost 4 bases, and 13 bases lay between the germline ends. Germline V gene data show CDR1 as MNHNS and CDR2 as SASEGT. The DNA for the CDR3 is TGTGCCAGCAGTGAAGGGGAAGGGGTGGGCTATGGCTACACCTTC. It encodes CASSEGEGVGYGYTF.

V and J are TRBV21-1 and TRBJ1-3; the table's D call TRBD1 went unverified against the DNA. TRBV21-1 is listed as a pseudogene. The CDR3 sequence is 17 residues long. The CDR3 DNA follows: TGTGCCAGCAGCAAAGGGAATGGCTCCCAGGTCGTAAACACCATATATTTT. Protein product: CASSKGNGSQVVNTIYF.

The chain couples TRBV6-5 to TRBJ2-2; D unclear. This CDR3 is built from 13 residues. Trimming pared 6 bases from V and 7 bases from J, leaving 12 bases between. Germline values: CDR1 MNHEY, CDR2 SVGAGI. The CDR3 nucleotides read TGTGCCAGCAGCCGGTCAAGAGGCGGGGAGCTGTTTTTT. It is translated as CASSRSRGGELFF.

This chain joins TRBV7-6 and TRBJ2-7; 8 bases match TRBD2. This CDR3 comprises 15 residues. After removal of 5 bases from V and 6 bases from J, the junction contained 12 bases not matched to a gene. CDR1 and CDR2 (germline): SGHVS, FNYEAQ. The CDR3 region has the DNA TGTGCCAGCAGCCCGGGGGGTAGCGGGACCCTCGAGCAGTACTTC. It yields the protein CASSPGGSGTLEQYF.

DNA for the CDR3: TGTGCCAGCAGCGCGAGAAGGGTCAGGGGGCAAGAGACCCAGTACTTC. It codes for CASSARRVRGQETQYF. V gene TRBV11-1 combines with J gene TRBJ2-5, with TRBD1 matching over 7 bases. There are 16 residues in the CDR3. The V gene end was trimmed by 5 bases and the J gene end by 2 bases; junction bases not matched to a gene: 11. Germline V gene data show CDR1 as SGHAT and CDR2 as FQDESV (reference sequence).

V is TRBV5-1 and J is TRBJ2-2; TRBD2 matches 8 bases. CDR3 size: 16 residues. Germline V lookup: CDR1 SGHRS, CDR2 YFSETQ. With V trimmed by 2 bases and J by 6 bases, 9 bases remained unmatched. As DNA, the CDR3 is TGCGCCAGCAGCTTAAATCAGCGGGAGTGGGCCGGGGAGCTGTTTTTT. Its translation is CASSLNQREWAGELFF.

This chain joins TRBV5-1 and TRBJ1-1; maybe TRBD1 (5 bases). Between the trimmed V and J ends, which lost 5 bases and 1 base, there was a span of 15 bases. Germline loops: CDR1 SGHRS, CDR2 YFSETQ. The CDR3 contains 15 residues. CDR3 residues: CASRRVPQENTEAFF. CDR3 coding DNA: TGCGCCAGCAGGCGAGTCCCACAGGAGAACACTGAAGCTTTCTTT.

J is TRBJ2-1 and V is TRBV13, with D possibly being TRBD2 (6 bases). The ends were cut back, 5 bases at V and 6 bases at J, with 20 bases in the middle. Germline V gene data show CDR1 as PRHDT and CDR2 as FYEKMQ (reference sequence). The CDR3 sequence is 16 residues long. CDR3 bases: TGTGCCAGCAGCCGAGACGGGACGGTGGGGGGCAATGAGCAGTTCTTC. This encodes CASSRDGTVGGNEQFF. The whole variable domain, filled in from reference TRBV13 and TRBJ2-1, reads AAGVIQSPRHLIKEKRETATLKCYPIPRHDTVYWYQQGPGQDPQFLISFYEKMQSDKGSIPDRFSAQQFSDYHSELNMSSLELGDSALYFCASSRDGTVGGNEQFFGPGTRLTVL.

This CDR3 reads CASRYSYEQYF. CDR3 in DNA: TGTGCCAGCAGGTATTCCTACGAGCAGTACTTC. The genes are TRBV12-3 or TRBV12-4 and TRBJ2-7; D gene ambiguous. This CDR3 has 11 residues. With 6 bases removed from V and 1 base from J, the gap between germline ends came to 4 bases.

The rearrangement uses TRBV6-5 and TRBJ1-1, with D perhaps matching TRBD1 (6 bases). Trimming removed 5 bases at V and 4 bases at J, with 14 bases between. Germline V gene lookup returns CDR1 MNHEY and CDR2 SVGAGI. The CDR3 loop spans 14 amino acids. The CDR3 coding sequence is TGTGCCAGCAGTAACAGGGTGGTAAGCACTGAAGCTTTCTTT. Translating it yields CASSNRVVSTEAFF.

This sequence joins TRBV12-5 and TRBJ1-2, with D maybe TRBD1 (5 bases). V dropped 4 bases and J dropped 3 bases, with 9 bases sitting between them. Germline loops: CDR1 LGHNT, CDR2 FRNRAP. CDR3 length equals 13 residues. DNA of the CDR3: TGTGCTAGTGGTTGGTCGACAGACTATGGCTACACCTTC. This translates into CASGWSTDYGYTF.

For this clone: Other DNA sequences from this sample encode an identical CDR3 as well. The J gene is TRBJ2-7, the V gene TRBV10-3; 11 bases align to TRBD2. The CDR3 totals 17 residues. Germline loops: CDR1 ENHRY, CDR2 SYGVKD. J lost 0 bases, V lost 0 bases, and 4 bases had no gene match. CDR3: CAISESGTSGFSYEQYF. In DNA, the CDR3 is TGTGCCATCAGTGAGTCCGGGACTAGCGGATTCTCCTACGAGCAGTACTTC.

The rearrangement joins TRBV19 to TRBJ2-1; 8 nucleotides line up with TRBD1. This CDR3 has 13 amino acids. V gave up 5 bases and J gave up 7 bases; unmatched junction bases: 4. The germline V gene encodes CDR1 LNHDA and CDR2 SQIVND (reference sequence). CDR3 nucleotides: TGTGCCAGTAGTGGAACAGGGGGGAATGAGCAGTTCTTC. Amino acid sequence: CASSGTGGNEQFF.

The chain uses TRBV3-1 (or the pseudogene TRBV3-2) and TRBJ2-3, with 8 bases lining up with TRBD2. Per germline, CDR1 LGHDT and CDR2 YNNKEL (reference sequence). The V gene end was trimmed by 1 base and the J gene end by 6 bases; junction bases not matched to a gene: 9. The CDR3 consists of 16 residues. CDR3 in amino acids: CASSQGVREGFDTQYF. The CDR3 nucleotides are TGTGCCAGCAGCCAAGGAGTTCGGGAGGGGTTTGATACGCAGTATTTT.

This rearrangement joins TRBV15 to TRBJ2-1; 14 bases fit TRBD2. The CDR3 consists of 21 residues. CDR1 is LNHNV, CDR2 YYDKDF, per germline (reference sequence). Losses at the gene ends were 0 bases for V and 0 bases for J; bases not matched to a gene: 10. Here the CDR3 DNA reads TGTGCCACCAGCAGAGATTCCGTGGGACTAGCGGGAGTTAGCTCCTACAATGAGCAGTTCTTC. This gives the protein CATSRDSVGLAGVSSYNEQFF.

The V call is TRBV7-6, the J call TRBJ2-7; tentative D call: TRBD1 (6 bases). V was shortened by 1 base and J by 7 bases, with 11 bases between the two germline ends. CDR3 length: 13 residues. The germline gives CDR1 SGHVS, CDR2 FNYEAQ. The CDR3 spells CASSLDRAQEQYF. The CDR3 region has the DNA TGTGCCAGCAGCTTAGACAGGGCTCAAGAGCAGTACTTC.

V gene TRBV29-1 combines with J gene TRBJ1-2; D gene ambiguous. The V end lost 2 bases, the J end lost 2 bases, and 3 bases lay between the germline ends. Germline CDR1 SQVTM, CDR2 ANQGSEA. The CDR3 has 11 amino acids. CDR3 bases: TGCAGCGTTGAACCAAACTATGGCTACACCTTC. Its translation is CSVEPNYGYTF.

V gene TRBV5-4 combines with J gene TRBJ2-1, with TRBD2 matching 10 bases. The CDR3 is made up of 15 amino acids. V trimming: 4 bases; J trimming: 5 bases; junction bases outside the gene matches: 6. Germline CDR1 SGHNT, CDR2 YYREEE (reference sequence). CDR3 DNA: TGTGCCAGCAGCCGCCATAGCGGGGGGAACAATGAGCAGTTCTTC. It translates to CASSRHSGGNNEQFF.

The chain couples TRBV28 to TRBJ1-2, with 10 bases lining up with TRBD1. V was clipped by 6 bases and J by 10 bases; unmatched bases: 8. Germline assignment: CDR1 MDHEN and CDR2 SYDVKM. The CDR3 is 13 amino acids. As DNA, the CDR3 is TGTGCCAGCAGACAACCGGGACAGGGGAACTACACCTTC. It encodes CASRQPGQGNYTF.

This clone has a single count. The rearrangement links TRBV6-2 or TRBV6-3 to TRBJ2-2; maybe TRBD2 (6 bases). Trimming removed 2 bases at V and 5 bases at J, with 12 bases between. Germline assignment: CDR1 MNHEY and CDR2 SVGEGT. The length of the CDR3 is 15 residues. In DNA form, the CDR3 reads TGTGCCAGCAGTTACCTCCTAGCGCCGACCGGGGAGCTGTTTTTT. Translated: CASSYLLAPTGELFF.

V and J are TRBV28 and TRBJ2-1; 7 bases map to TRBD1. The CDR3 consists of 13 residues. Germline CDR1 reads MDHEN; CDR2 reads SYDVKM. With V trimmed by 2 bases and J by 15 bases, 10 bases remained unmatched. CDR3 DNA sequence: TGTGCCAGCAGTTTACCGCGCCGGGACAGAGTGTTCTTC. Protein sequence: CASSLPRRDRVFF.

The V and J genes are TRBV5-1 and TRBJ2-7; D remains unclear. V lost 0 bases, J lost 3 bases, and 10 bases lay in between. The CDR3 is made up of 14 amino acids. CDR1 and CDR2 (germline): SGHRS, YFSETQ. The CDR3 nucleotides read TGCGCCAGCAGCTTGGGGGCGTTAAACTACGAGCAGTACTTC. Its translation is CASSLGALNYEQYF.

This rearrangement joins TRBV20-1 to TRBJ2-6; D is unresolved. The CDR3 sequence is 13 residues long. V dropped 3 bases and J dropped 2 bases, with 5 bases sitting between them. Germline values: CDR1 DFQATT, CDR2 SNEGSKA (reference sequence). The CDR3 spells CSASITGANVLTF. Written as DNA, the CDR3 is TGCAGTGCTAGTATCACTGGGGCCAACGTCCTGACTTTC.

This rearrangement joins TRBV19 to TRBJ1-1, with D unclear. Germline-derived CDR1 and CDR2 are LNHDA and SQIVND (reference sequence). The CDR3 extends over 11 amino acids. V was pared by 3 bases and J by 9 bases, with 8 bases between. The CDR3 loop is CASSMNQKAFF. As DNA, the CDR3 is TGTGCCAGTAGTATGAACCAGAAAGCTTTCTTT.

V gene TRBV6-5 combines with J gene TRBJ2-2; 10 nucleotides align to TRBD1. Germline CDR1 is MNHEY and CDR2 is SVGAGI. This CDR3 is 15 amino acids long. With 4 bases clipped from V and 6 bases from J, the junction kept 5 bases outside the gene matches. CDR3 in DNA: TGTGCCAGCAGTTGGGAAGGGACAGGGGCCGGGGAGCTGTTTTTT. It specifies CASSWEGTGAGELFF.